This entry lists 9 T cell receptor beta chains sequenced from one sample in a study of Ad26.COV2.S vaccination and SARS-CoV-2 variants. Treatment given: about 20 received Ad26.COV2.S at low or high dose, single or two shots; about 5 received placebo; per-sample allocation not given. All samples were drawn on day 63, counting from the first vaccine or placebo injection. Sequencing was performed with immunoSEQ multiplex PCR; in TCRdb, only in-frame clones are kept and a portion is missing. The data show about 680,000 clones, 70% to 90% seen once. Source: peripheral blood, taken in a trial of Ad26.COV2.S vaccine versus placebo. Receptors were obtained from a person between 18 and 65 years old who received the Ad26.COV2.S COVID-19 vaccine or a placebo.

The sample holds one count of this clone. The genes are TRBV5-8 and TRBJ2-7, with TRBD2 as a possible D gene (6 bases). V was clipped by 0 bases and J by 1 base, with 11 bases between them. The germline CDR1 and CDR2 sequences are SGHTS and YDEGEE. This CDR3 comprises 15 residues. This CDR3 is CASSLGAAGSYEQYF. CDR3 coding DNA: TGTGCCAGCAGCTTGGGAGCCGCGGGATCCTACGAGCAGTACTTC.

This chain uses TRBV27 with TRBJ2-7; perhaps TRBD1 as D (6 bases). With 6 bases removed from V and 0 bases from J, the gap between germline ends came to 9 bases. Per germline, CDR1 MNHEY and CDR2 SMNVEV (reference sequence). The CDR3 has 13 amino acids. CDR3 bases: TGTGCCAGCAGACAGGGAATCTCCTACGAGCAGTACTTC. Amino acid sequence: CASRQGISYEQYF.

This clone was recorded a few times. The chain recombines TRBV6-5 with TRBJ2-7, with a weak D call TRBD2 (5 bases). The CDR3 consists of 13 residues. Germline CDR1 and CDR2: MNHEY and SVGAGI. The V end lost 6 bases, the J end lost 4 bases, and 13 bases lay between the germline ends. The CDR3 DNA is TGTGCCAGCAGAGAGGGAATTCTATACGAGCAGTACTTC. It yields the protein CASREGILYEQYF.

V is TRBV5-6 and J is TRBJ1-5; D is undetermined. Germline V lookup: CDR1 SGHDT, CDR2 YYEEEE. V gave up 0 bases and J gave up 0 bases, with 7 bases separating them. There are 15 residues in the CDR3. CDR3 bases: TGTGCCAGCAGCTTGGGCACCTTTAGCAATCAGCCCCAGCATTTT. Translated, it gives CASSLGTFSNQPQHF.

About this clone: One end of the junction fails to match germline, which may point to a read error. The CDR3: CASRVGPGGHSPLHF. CDR3 bases: TGTGCCAGCAGAGTAGGGCCCGGGGGTCACTCACCCCTCCACTTT. This sequence joins TRBV9 and TRBJ1-6; weak D call: TRBD1 (5 bases). The length of the CDR3 is 15 residues. Germline V gene lookup returns CDR1 SGDLS and CDR2 YYNGEE.

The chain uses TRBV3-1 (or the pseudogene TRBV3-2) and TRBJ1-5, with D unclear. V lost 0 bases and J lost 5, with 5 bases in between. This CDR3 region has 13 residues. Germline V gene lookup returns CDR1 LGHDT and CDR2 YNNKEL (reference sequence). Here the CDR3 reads CASSQEMDQPQHF. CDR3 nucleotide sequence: TGTGCCAGCAGCCAAGAAATGGATCAGCCCCAGCATTTT.

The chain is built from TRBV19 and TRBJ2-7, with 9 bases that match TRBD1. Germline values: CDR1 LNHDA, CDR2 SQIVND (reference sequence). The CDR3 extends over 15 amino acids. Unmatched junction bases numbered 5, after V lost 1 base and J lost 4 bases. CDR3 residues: CASSIALDRGYEQYF. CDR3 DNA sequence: TGTGCCAGTAGTATAGCCCTCGACAGGGGGTACGAGCAGTACTTC.

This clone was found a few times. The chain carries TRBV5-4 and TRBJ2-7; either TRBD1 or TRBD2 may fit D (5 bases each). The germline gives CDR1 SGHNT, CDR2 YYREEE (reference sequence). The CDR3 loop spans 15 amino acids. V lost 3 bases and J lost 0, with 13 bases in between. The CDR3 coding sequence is TGTGCCAGCAGCTGGACGGGACGCAGCTCCTACGAGCAGTACTTC. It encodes CASSWTGRSSYEQYF.

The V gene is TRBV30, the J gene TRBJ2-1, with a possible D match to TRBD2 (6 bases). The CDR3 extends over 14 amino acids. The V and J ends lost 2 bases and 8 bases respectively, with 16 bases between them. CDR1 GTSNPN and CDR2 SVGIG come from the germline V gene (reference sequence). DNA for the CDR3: TGTGCCTGGAGTCCTGTCGGGAGCAGATATGAGCAGTTCTTC. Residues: CAWSPVGSRYEQFF.